These 17 T cell receptor beta chains originate from one sample sequenced in a study of blood T cell repertoires in COVID-19. Profiled with immunoSEQ multiplex PCR; TCRdb holds only in-frame clones, not every one. The sample shows 410,000 or so clones, 86% of them seen only once. Sequenced: peripheral blood. The source of these receptors is a young woman with active or convalescent COVID-19.

The V and J genes are TRBV19 and TRBJ1-5, with 7 bases that match TRBD1. Per germline, CDR1 LNHDA and CDR2 SQIVND (reference sequence). V shed 4 bases, J shed 1 base, and the junction held 4 bases outside the gene matches. The CDR3 contains 15 residues. The CDR3 nucleotides read TGTGCCAGTAGTAGAGTACAGGGGAGCAATCAGCCCCAGCATTTT. Protein: CASSRVQGSNQPQHF. The whole variable domain, filled in from reference TRBV19 and TRBJ1-5, reads DGGITQSPKYLFRKEGQNVTLSCEQNLNHDAMYWYRQDPGQGLRLIYYSQIVNDFQKGDIAEGYSVSREKKESFPLTVTSAQKNPTAFYLCASSRVQGSNQPQHFGDGTRLSIL.

CDR3 sequence reads: CASSFVGQGQDEQFF. Here the CDR3 DNA reads TGCGCCAGCAGCTTCGTAGGACAGGGTCAGGATGAGCAGTTCTTC. The gene calls are TRBV5-1 and TRBJ2-1; 8 bases agree with TRBD1. From germline, CDR1 is SGHRS and CDR2 YFSETQ. V shed 2 bases, J shed 8 bases, and the junction held 9 bases outside the gene matches. This CDR3 has 15 amino acids.

The chain carries TRBV7-8 and TRBJ1-2, with D possibly matching TRBD1 (6 bases). V was trimmed by 4 bases and J by 4 bases, leaving 13 bases between them. The CDR3 has 14 residues. CDR1 and CDR2 (germline): SGHVS, FQNEAQ. The CDR3 loop reads CASSSSGASYGYTF. The CDR3 coding sequence is TGTGCCAGCAGCTCCTCAGGGGCGAGCTATGGCTACACCTTC.

CDR3 nucleotide sequence: TGTGCCAGCAGCATGGGGACAGGGTATTCACCCCTCCACTTT. This translates into CASSMGTGYSPLHF. The chain links TRBV6-5 to TRBJ1-6, with 9 bases fitting TRBD1. The CDR3 is 14 amino acids. J gave up 8 bases and V 6 bases, and 5 bases lay outside the gene matches. Per the germline V gene, CDR1 is MNHEY and CDR2 is SVGAGI.

V gene TRBV9 combines with J gene TRBJ2-2; D is possibly TRBD2 (5 bases). The germline V gene has CDR1 SGDLS and CDR2 YYNGEE. The CDR3 runs 15 residues. Between the trimmed V and J ends, which lost 4 bases and 6 bases, there was a span of 16 bases. DNA of the CDR3: TGTGCCAGCAGCATCCGCGAGGGTGGGTCCGGGGAGCTGTTTTTT. This gives the protein CASSIREGGSGELFF.

This chain joins TRBV2 and TRBJ1-2; D not certain. Germline V gene sequence: CDR1 SNHLY, CDR2 FYNNEI. The CDR3 loop spans 12 amino acids. Trimming cost V 4 bases and J 3 bases, with 6 bases left between them. The CDR3 DNA follows: TGTGCCAGCAGTGGAGAGGACTATGGCTACACCTTC. Protein: CASSGEDYGYTF.

The chain carries TRBV27 and TRBJ2-7, with D possibly TRBD1 on 6 matching bases. V lost 2 bases and J lost 1, with 12 bases in between. Per germline, CDR1 MNHEY and CDR2 SMNVEV (reference sequence). The CDR3 runs 15 residues. DNA of the CDR3: TGTGCCAGCAGTTTAGAGACAGGTCCTTCCTACGAGCAGTACTTC. Its protein product is CASSLETGPSYEQYF.

A single count supports this clone. This chain joins TRBV18 and TRBJ1-2; D not resolved. The germline V gene has CDR1 KGHSH and CDR2 LQKENI. Trimming left V 1 base short and J 4 bases short, with 13 bases between. CDR3 length equals 15 residues. The CDR3 region has the DNA TGTGCCAGCTCACCACAAAGGGAGACCGGCTATGGCTACACCTTC. It is translated as CASSPQRETGYGYTF. Filled out from reference TRBV18 and TRBJ1-2, the complete variable domain reads NAGVMQNPRHLVRRRGQEARLRCSPMKGHSHVYWYRQLPEEGLKFMVYLQKENIIDESGMPKERFSAEFPKEGPSILRIQQVVRGDSAAYFCASSPQRETGYGYTFGSGTRLTVV.

The chain employs TRBV5-1 and TRBJ1-2; TRBD1 is a possible D gene (5 bases). V lost 4 bases, J lost 4 bases, and 17 bases lay in between. This CDR3 region has 15 residues. Germline V gene data show CDR1 as SGHRS and CDR2 as YFSETQ. In DNA form, the CDR3 reads TGCGCCAGCAGCCCTGGACAAGCTCGAGGCTATGGCTACACCTTC. This codes for CASSPGQARGYGYTF.

The chain carries TRBV11-2 and TRBJ1-5; D is perhaps TRBD1 (6 bases). The CDR3 covers 14 residues. The V gene's germline CDR1 is SGHAT and CDR2 FQNNGV. The V end lost 5 bases, the J end lost 9 bases, and 17 bases lay between the germline ends. The CDR3 sequence: CASSMGHGAWPQHF. CDR3 DNA sequence: TGTGCCAGCAGCATGGGACACGGCGCATGGCCCCAGCATTTT.

The gene calls are TRBV10-3 and TRBJ1-1; TRBD1 aligns across 9 bases. The CDR3 is made up of 17 amino acids. Germline trimming cut 3 bases from V and 4 bases from J; bases unmatched to any gene: 12. CDR1 and CDR2 (germline): ENHRY, SYGVKD. CDR3 sequence: CAISEVGTGIYGTEAFF. CDR3 coding DNA: TGTGCCATCAGTGAAGTCGGGACAGGGATTTACGGCACTGAAGCTTTCTTT.

This sequence joins TRBV27 and TRBJ1-4, with D unresolved. There are 14 residues in the CDR3. Germline values: CDR1 MNHEY, CDR2 SMNVEV (reference sequence). With 6 bases removed from V and 5 bases from J, the gap between germline ends came to 13 bases. CDR3 region: CASRDRGGNEKLFF. The CDR3 bases are TGTGCCAGCAGAGACCGCGGTGGGAATGAAAAACTGTTTTTT.

The V gene is TRBV3-1 (or the pseudogene TRBV3-2), the J gene TRBJ1-6, with 12 nucleotides matching TRBD1. The CDR3 length is 17 residues. With V trimmed by 5 bases and J by 9 bases, 11 bases remained unmatched. Germline V gives CDR1 LGHDT, CDR2 YNNKEL (reference sequence). CDR3 region: CASSKNRGTGGVSPLHF. The DNA of the CDR3 is TGTGCCAGCAGCAAGAACCGAGGGACAGGGGGCGTTTCACCCCTCCACTTT.

This chain connects TRBV11-2 to TRBJ1-2; D might be TRBD1 (6 bases). The CDR3 has 16 amino acids. CDR1 is SGHAT and CDR2 is FQNNGV in the germline V gene. The V end was cut by 0 bases, the J end by 5 bases, with 16 bases between. DNA of the CDR3: TGTGCCAGCAGCTTAGATCTTCGGGGGGCGAGTTATGGCTACACCTTC. This sequence encodes CASSLDLRGASYGYTF.

The V call is TRBV7-2, the J call TRBJ1-3; D is uncertain. Looked up from germline, CDR1 is SGHTA and CDR2 is FQGNSA. V was clipped by 3 bases and J by 7 bases, with 13 bases between them. The CDR3 has 14 residues. CDR3: CASSFIEGINTIYF. The CDR3 nucleotides read TGTGCCAGCAGCTTTATAGAGGGCATCAACACCATATATTTT. Full variable domain (remainder filled in from reference TRBV7-2 and TRBJ1-3): GAGVSQSPSNKVTEKGKDVELRCDPISGHTALYWYRQSLGQGLEFLIYFQGNSAPDKSGLPSDRFSAERTGGSVSTLTIQRTQQEDSAVYLCASSFIEGINTIYFGEGSWLTVV.

This clone was counted a single time. The chain uses TRBV29-1 and TRBJ2-1; 8 positions agree with TRBD1. This CDR3 has 16 residues. V was clipped by 7 bases and J by 4 bases; unmatched bases: 15. Germline values: CDR1 SQVTM, CDR2 ANQGSEA. The CDR3 spells CSAPGPGRGRYNEQFF. For the CDR3, the DNA is TGCAGCGCACCCGGTCCCGGCAGGGGGCGGTACAATGAGCAGTTCTTC.

The chain joins TRBV25-1 to TRBJ1-2, with D uncertain. V dropped 3 bases and J dropped 3 bases, with 14 bases sitting between them. CDR1 MGHDK and CDR2 SYGVNS come from the germline V gene. This CDR3 comprises 15 residues. The CDR3 loop reads CASSELADRDYGYTF. CDR3 nucleotides: TGTGCCAGCAGTGAGTTGGCCGACCGGGACTATGGCTACACCTTC.